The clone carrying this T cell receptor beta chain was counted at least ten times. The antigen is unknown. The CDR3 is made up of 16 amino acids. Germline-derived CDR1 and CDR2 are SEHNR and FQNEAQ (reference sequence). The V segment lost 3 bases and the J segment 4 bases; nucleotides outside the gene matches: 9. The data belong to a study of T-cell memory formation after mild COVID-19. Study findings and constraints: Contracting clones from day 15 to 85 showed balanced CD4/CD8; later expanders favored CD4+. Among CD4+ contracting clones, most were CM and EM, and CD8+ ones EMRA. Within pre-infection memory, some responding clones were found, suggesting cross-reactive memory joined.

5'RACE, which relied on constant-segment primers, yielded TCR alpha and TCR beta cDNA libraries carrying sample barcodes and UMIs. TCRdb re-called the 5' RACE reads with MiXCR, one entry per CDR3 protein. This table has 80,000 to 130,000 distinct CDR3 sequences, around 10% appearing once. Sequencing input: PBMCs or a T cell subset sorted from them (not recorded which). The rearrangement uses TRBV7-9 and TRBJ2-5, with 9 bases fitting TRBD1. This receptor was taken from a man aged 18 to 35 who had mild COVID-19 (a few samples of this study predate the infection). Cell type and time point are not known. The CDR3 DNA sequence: TGTGCCAGCAGCTTTCACCGGGACAGGGTCGGAGAGACCCAGTACTTC. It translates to CASSFHRDRVGETQYF.